Listed below are T cell receptor beta chains from one sample, sequenced in a study of high-grade serous ovarian cancer treatment subgroups. Here immunoSEQ multiplex PCR was the method, and the copy in TCRdb shows in-frame clones only, minus some. Found here are approximately 6,200 clones, about 80% of them singletons; the top ten hold less than 11%. The sequencing sample was made of tumor tissue. The origin of the receptors is a human donor with high-grade serous ovarian cancer. The CDR3 runs from the conserved cysteine through the conserved F or W. The order of the fields is CDR3 DNA, CDR3 protein, D gene, V gene, J gene, clone size. The D gene is left open where the match is weak. A clone size is listed for some rows: how often the clone was seen (once, few, many), or a class if it is expanded.

DNA: TGTGCCTGGAGCTTAGCGAGTGCTGGTAGCAATCAGCCCCAGCATTTT
CDR3: CAWSLASAGSNQPQHF
D: .
V: TRBV30
J: TRBJ1-5
size: .

DNA: TGTGCCAGCAGTTTAGCGGGAGGGAAAGAGACCCAGTACTTC
CDR3: CASSLAGGKETQYF
D: TRBD2
V: TRBV28
J: TRBJ2-5
size: .

DNA: TGTGCCAGCGGCTTGATTACGGGAGATACGCAGTATTTT
CDR3: CASGLITGDTQYF
D: .
V: TRBV7-2
J: TRBJ2-3
size: .

DNA: TGTGCCACCAGCAGAGAGACGGGGGGCTCAGATACGCAGTATTTT
CDR3: CATSRETGGSDTQYF
D: .
V: TRBV15
J: TRBJ2-3
size: once

DNA: TGCGCCAGCAGTGTTCGGGGGGAGAATGAAGCTTTCTTT
CDR3: CASSVRGENEAFF
D: .
V: TRBV10-2
J: TRBJ1-1
size: .

DNA: TGCGCCAGCAGCTTGGAAGCAGGATATCAGCCCCAGCATTTT
CDR3: CASSLEAGYQPQHF
D: .
V: TRBV5-1
J: TRBJ1-5
size: few

DNA: TGTGCCAGCAGCGTAGGGATCTCTGGGGCCAACGTCCTGACTTTC
CDR3: CASSVGISGANVLTF
D: .
V: TRBV9
J: TRBJ2-6
size: .

DNA: TGTGCCAGCAGCCCCCAAGGGCTGCAGGGGGGGAAAGAGACCCAGTACTTC
CDR3: CASSPQGLQGGKETQYF
D: .
V: TRBV7-6
J: TRBJ2-5
size: .

DNA: TGTGCCAGCAGTGCGGGAGTCCGATCGCAGTATTTT
CDR3: CASSAGVRSQYF
D: TRBD2
V: TRBV28
J: TRBJ2-3
size: .

DNA: TGTGCCAGCAGCTTAGACCCCTCAGGAGGCGAGCAGTACTTC
CDR3: CASSLDPSGGEQYF
D: .
V: TRBV7-2
J: TRBJ2-7
size: .

DNA: TGTGCCAGCAGCCACCGACAGGGGCGAGCTGAAAAACTGTTTTTT
CDR3: CASSHRQGRAEKLFF
D: TRBD1
V: TRBV28
J: TRBJ1-4
size: once

DNA: TGCAGCGCCGATCCAGGGGGTACTGAAGCTTTCTTT
CDR3: CSADPGGTEAFF
D: TRBD1
V: TRBV29-1
J: TRBJ1-1
size: .

DNA: TGTGCCAGCAGCGCTAAGCCGAGGAGCTCCTACAATGAGCAGTTCTTC
CDR3: CASSAKPRSSYNEQFF
D: .
V: TRBV7-9
J: TRBJ2-1
size: few

DNA: TGTGCCAGCACCTCAGGGGATTGGGAGACCCAGTACTTC
CDR3: CASTSGDWETQYF
D: .
V: TRBV2
J: TRBJ2-5
size: .

DNA: TGTGCCAGCAGCCAGGATCAGGGGTCCTACCAAGAGACCCAGTACTTC
CDR3: CASSQDQGSYQETQYF
D: .
V: TRBV14
J: TRBJ2-5
size: once

DNA: TGTGCCAGCAGCTTTCCCGGGGGTAGCACAGATACGCAGTATTTT
CDR3: CASSFPGGSTDTQYF
D: .
V: TRBV11-2
J: TRBJ2-3
size: .

DNA: TGTGCCAGCAGACCCCAGGTACCCCCCTACGAGCAGTACTTC
CDR3: CASRPQVPPYEQYF
D: .
V: TRBV28
J: TRBJ2-7
size: .

DNA: TGCGCCAGCACCCGACCCTTGACTAGCGGGAACACCGGGGAGCTGTTTTTT
CDR3: CASTRPLTSGNTGELFF
D: TRBD2
V: TRBV10-1
J: TRBJ2-2
size: few

DNA: TGTGCCAGCAGCCTTAGCTCTATCTACAATGAGCAGTTCTTC
CDR3: CASSLSSIYNEQFF
D: .
V: TRBV7-6
J: TRBJ2-1
size: .

DNA: TGTGCCAGCAGCTTGGAGCAGGGAGGGGGCTACACCTTC
CDR3: CASSLEQGGGYTF
D: .
V: TRBV5-4
J: TRBJ1-2
size: .

DNA: TGTGCCAGCAGCCCCGAAGGGTATGTCATGAACACTGAAGCTTTCTTT
CDR3: CASSPEGYVMNTEAFF
D: .
V: TRBV7-2
J: TRBJ1-1
size: medium-sized

DNA: TGTGCCAGCAGCTCCTCCTACGAGCAGTACTTC
CDR3: CASSSSYEQYF
D: .
V: TRBV9
J: TRBJ2-7
size: .

DNA: TGCGCCAGCAGCTTGGGGTTGAGTGGGGACCCTTACGAGCAGTACTTC
CDR3: CASSLGLSGDPYEQYF
D: .
V: TRBV5-1
J: TRBJ2-7
size: .

DNA: TGTGCCAGCCGCTGGAGGACAGGGAACACCGGGGAGCTGTTTTTT
CDR3: CASRWRTGNTGELFF
D: TRBD1
V: TRBV7-2
J: TRBJ2-2
size: .

DNA: TGCGCCAGCAGCTCCGGCGGGCAGAATCAGCCCCAGCATTTT
CDR3: CASSSGGQNQPQHF
D: .
V: TRBV5-1
J: TRBJ1-5
size: .

DNA: TGTGCCAGCAGTCCCCAGGCAGTCCCCCCCTACGAGCAGTACTTC
CDR3: CASSPQAVPPYEQYF
D: .
V: TRBV28
J: TRBJ2-7
size: .

DNA: TGTGCCAGCAGCTGGGGACAGGGGGCGAAAGATTCGGCCGGGGAGCTGTTTTTT
CDR3: CASSWGQGAKDSAGELFF
D: TRBD1
V: TRBV11-2
J: TRBJ2-2
size: .

DNA: TGCGCCAGCAGCCCAGCTAGGGGGAGAGGCACTGAAGCTTTCTTT
CDR3: CASSPARGRGTEAFF
D: .
V: TRBV5-1
J: TRBJ1-1
size: .

DNA: TGTGCCAGTAGTATACACCGGACAGGGAGCACTGAAGCTTTCTTT
CDR3: CASSIHRTGSTEAFF
D: TRBD1
V: TRBV19
J: TRBJ1-1
size: large

DNA: TGTGCCAGCACCATACAGGATCCCTACGAGCAGTACTTC
CDR3: CASTIQDPYEQYF
D: .
V: TRBV7-2
J: TRBJ2-7
size: .

DNA: TGTGCCAGCAGCTTCCGGCTCATAGTCCCGGCGAATGTCGACACCATATATTTT
CDR3: CASSFRLIVPANVDTIYF
D: .
V: TRBV11-2
J: TRBJ1-3
size: once

DNA: TGTGCCAGCAGCCCCCAGGGACTTAACCAAGAGACCCAGTACTTC
CDR3: CASSPQGLNQETQYF
D: .
V: TRBV9
J: TRBJ2-5
size: .

DNA: TGTGCCAGCAGCCCTGTCGGGGATACGGAGACCCAGTACTTC
CDR3: CASSPVGDTETQYF
D: .
V: TRBV28
J: TRBJ2-5
size: .

DNA: TGTGCTAGTGGTTTATCGGTCCCGAACACTGAAGCTTTCTTT
CDR3: CASGLSVPNTEAFF
D: .
V: TRBV12-5
J: TRBJ1-1
size: few

DNA: TGCAGCGTTGTGAGAACCGGGGAGCTGTTTTTT
CDR3: CSVVRTGELFF
D: .
V: TRBV29-1
J: TRBJ2-2
size: .

DNA: TGTGCCAGCAGCTCGACAGGGAGCACTGAAGCTTTCTTT
CDR3: CASSSTGSTEAFF
D: TRBD1
V: TRBV5-6
J: TRBJ1-1
size: .

DNA: TGTGCCAGCAGTCAGGGACATTCTTACGAGCAGTACTTC
CDR3: CASSQGHSYEQYF
D: .
V: TRBV6-1
J: TRBJ2-7
size: .

DNA: TGTGCCAGCAGCCACGGAGGGGATTGGTCCTACAATGAGCAGTTCTTC
CDR3: CASSHGGDWSYNEQFF
D: .
V: TRBV7-8
J: TRBJ2-1
size: .

DNA: TGTGCAATACGCGGGGCGTCCTACGAGCAGTACTTC
CDR3: CAIRGASYEQYF
D: .
V: TRBV28
J: TRBJ2-7
size: .

DNA: TGTGCCAGCAGCTTGTCGCCCTCCACGGGGGAGCTGTTTTTT
CDR3: CASSLSPSTGELFF
D: .
V: TRBV7-7
J: TRBJ2-2
size: .

DNA: TGTGCCAGCAGTAGTTGGGAGGGAATGGAAAAACTGTTTTTT
CDR3: CASSSWEGMEKLFF
D: .
V: TRBV28
J: TRBJ1-4
size: .

DNA: TGTGCCAGCAGAAAACAAGGATTCTACGAGCAGTACTTC
CDR3: CASRKQGFYEQYF
D: .
V: TRBV28
J: TRBJ2-7
size: .

DNA: TGTGCCAGCAGTTACTCGAAACTCACCGGGGAGCTGTTTTTT
CDR3: CASSYSKLTGELFF
D: .
V: TRBV6-5
J: TRBJ2-2
size: medium-sized

DNA: TGCGCCAGCAGTGGAGGGGCCGGGACCTACGAGCAGTACTTC
CDR3: CASSGGAGTYEQYF
D: .
V: TRBV5-1
J: TRBJ2-7
size: .

DNA: TGTGCCAGCAGTCGGGACAGTGGAAATTACAATGAGCAGTTCTTC
CDR3: CASSRDSGNYNEQFF
D: TRBD1
V: TRBV11-1
J: TRBJ2-1
size: .

DNA: TGTGCCAGCAGCTTGGACCCACAGGGGGCGCCGAATGAGCAGTTCTTC
CDR3: CASSLDPQGAPNEQFF
D: TRBD1
V: TRBV7-8
J: TRBJ2-1
size: .

DNA: TGTGCCAGCAGTTTATGGGGACAGAAGAACACTGAAGCTTTCTTT
CDR3: CASSLWGQKNTEAFF
D: TRBD1
V: TRBV28
J: TRBJ1-1
size: .

DNA: TGTGCCAGCAGCCCTCGGAGCGGGGGGACCTACAATGAGCAGTTCTTC
CDR3: CASSPRSGGTYNEQFF
D: TRBD2
V: TRBV11-3
J: TRBJ2-1
size: .

DNA: TGTGCCAGCAGCACTGGACCCAACAATGAGCAGTTCTTC
CDR3: CASSTGPNNEQFF
D: .
V: TRBV7-2
J: TRBJ2-1
size: .

DNA: TGTGCCAGCAGTTACGGTCTAGGACCGAAGACCCAGTACTTC
CDR3: CASSYGLGPKTQYF
D: .
V: TRBV6-5
J: TRBJ2-5
size: .

DNA: TGTGCCAGCAGCTTAGTCTCCGGGAGGACCACCTACGAGCAGTACTTC
CDR3: CASSLVSGRTTYEQYF
D: TRBD2
V: TRBV7-2
J: TRBJ2-7
size: .

DNA: TGTGCCAGCAACGGCAATGGCGCCGGGGAGCTGTTTTTT
CDR3: CASNGNGAGELFF
D: .
V: TRBV6-1
J: TRBJ2-2
size: .

DNA: TGCGCCAGCAGCCGCCGGGTCGCCGGCACAGATACGCAGTATTTT
CDR3: CASSRRVAGTDTQYF
D: .
V: TRBV4-3
J: TRBJ2-3
size: .

DNA: TGTGCCTGGAGTGGCCCACGAGAGACCCAGTACTTC
CDR3: CAWSGPRETQYF
D: .
V: TRBV30
J: TRBJ2-5
size: .

DNA: TGTGCCAGCAGCTCCGAGAGGGATCCCCAGTACTTC
CDR3: CASSSERDPQYF
D: .
V: TRBV7-9
J: TRBJ2-5
size: .

DNA: TGTGCCAGCAGTTACTCGGCCCTCCAAGAGACCCAGTACTTC
CDR3: CASSYSALQETQYF
D: .
V: TRBV6-6
J: TRBJ2-5
size: .

DNA: TGTGCCAGCAGTCCCTCGGGGACACCTATCTACGAGCAGTACTTC
CDR3: CASSPSGTPIYEQYF
D: .
V: TRBV28
J: TRBJ2-7
size: medium-sized

DNA: TGTGCCAGCTCTTGGGACTTTTACACAGATACGCAGTATTTT
CDR3: CASSWDFYTDTQYF
D: .
V: TRBV18
J: TRBJ2-3
size: .

DNA: TGTGCCAGCAGTGTGAGACATATAATACAAGGCTACACCTTC
CDR3: CASSVRHIIQGYTF
D: .
V: TRBV28
J: TRBJ1-2
size: few

DNA: TGTGCCAGCAGCCCGGGACTAGCTTATTACGAGCAGTACTTC
CDR3: CASSPGLAYYEQYF
D: TRBD2
V: TRBV11-2
J: TRBJ2-7
size: .